This T cell receptor beta chain is drawn from a study of cytotoxic CD8 clonotypes in ibrutinib-treated CLL. In the study overall: Patients attained approximately 25 partial and 2 complete responses; at median 68 months, about 14 remained remitted while approximately twelve progressed. Study-level findings and limits: T-cell clonality at baseline went above that of age-matched healthy donors and rose and fell with circulating CD8+ T-cell counts.

The CDR3 is made up of 14 amino acids. V was shortened by 1 base and J by 5 bases, with 11 bases between the two germline ends. Germline loops: CDR1 MNHNS, CDR2 SASEGT. Cryopreserved PBMCs supplied approximately 2 micrograms of genomic DNA for TCR beta libraries. A note on this clone: No antigen is known for it.

Repertoires were generated with immunoSEQ multiplex PCR, while TCRdb's copy carries only in-frame clones and drops some. Of about 24,000 clones listed, about 78% are singletons. The genes are TRBV6-1 and TRBJ1-1, with D perhaps matching TRBD1 (6 bases). The TCR comes from a human donor with chronic lymphocytic leukemia. Here the sequenced sample was PBMCs, taken before ibrutinib treatment. CDR3 coding DNA: TGTGCCAGCAGTGAAGGTACAGGGAGGACTGAAGCTTTCTTT. It yields the protein CASSEGTGRTEAFF.